The sequence of this T cell receptor (beta chain) was determined in a study of blood T cell repertoires in COVID-19 (dated by TCRdb to 2018 to 2020). Background for the entire study: The collaborator samples originated in the United States, Italy and Spain and spanned the acute and convalescent phases of COVID-19. The prospective study material was composed of cDNA or gDNA derived from T cells, B-cell-depleted T cells, or PBMCs. Deeply sampled blood TCRbeta repertoires from subjects exposed to, actively infected with, or recovered from COVID-19 were included in the dataset. A freely available public database, intended as a resource for researchers studying the immune response to SARS-CoV-2, is where the repertoires were released. Samples came from the ongoing ImmuneRACE study (first 160 participants) plus 1,254 subjects from 6 global collaborators. A de-identified subject ID, COVID-19 status, age in years and sex were almost always included in the sample metadata. Where HLA class I and class II types were available, the types were taken from metadata supplied by the sample provider, not from assay-based typing.

The collaborating institutions used their own protocols to collect whole blood in K2EDTA tubes. For TCRbeta analysis, collaborators shipped samples in one of three forms: frozen whole blood, isolated PBMCs, or DNA extracted from either of those sample types. Findings and caveats that apply to the study as a whole: The amount of clinical and demographic metadata varied by source and participant and was provided uncurated.

TCRbeta CDR3 regions were amplified from genomic DNA using the immunoSEQ Assay, a bias-controlled multiplex PCR. On the study's bioinformatics: The number of nucleated cells in each sample was estimated from the amplification of reference gene primers within the assay. To quantify the absolute abundance of each unique TCRbeta CDR3 rearrangement, sequence reads were collapsed and filtered. For each sample, productive Simpson clonality was calculated by taking the square root of Simpson's diversity index across productive rearrangements. TCRdb retrieved this table from immuneACCESS and kept in-frame rearrangements only. Not all clones are present; in checked studies, unresolved V genes account for under half, and no reason is known for the remainder. That table supplies the V and J calls and clone size; D and trimming were determined from the DNA. The table for this sample lists about 240,000 clones; around 87% of them were counted only once. The ten biggest clones cover around 7.3% of the sample.

V loses 6 bases of germline sequence and J loses 7 bases, and the interval between the two ends is 7 bases. Sequences MNHEY (CDR1) and SVGEGT (CDR2) are obtained from the germline V gene. The cysteine opens and the phenylalanine closes a CDR3 of 11 amino acids. Left in the record is the CDR3 DNA by itself, 33 bases read in frame from the first base. As to this clone: What antigen it recognizes has not been identified. No base quality values were provided; no much bigger clone lies one nucleotide off.

The chain couples TRBV6-2 or TRBV6-3 to TRBJ2-1, with no D gene named confidently. This TCR was recovered from a woman aged 70-85 years with active or convalescent COVID-19. The sequenced sample was peripheral blood. The nucleotides are TGTGCCAGCAGCTCCACTAATGAGCAGTTCTTC. The translation is CASSSTNEQFF.